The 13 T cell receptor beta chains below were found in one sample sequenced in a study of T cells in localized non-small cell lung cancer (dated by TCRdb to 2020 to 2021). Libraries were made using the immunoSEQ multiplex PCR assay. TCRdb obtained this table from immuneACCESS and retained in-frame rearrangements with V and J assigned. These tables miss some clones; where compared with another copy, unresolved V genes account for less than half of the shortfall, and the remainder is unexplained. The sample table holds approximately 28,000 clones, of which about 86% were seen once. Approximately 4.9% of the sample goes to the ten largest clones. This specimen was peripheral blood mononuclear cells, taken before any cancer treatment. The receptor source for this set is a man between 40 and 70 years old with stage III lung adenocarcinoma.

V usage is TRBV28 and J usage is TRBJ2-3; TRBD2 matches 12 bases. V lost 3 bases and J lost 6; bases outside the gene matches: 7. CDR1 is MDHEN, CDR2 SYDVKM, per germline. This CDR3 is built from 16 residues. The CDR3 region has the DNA TGTGCCAGCAGTTTCAAACTAGCGGGGGGCCCTGATACGCAGTATTTT. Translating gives CASSFKLAGGPDTQYF.

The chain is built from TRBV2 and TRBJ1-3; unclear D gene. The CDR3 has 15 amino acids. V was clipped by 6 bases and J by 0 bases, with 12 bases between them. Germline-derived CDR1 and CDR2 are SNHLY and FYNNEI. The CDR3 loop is CASRSGIFSGNTIYF. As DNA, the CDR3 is TGTGCCAGCAGGTCGGGAATTTTCTCTGGAAACACCATATATTTT.

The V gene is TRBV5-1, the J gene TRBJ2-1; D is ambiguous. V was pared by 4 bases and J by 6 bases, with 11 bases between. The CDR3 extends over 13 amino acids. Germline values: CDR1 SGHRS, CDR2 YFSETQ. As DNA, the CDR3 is TGCGCCAGCAGCCCGGGCCTGGCCAATGAGCAGTTCTTC. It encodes CASSPGLANEQFF. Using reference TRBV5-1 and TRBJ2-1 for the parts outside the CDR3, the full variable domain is KAGVTQTPRYLIKTRGQQVTLSCSPISGHRSVSWYQQTPGQGLQFLFEYFSETQRNKGNFPGRFSGRQFSNSRSEMNVSTLELGDSALYLCASSPGLANEQFFGPGTRLTVL.

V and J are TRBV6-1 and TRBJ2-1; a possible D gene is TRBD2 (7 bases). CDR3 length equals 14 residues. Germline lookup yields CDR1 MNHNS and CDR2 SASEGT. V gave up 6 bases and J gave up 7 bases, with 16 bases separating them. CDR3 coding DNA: TGTGCCAGCAGCTTTGGGGGAGGGGGTAATGAGCAGTTCTTC. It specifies CASSFGGGGNEQFF.

CDR3 region: CASSLSDRGYYGYTF. In nucleotides, the CDR3 is TGTGCCAGCAGTTTATCGGACAGGGGGTACTATGGCTACACCTTC. The chain couples TRBV28 to TRBJ1-2, with 10 bases fitting TRBD1. This CDR3 is built from 15 residues. Germline CDR1 reads MDHEN; CDR2 reads SYDVKM. With 1 base clipped from V and 3 bases from J, the junction kept 2 bases outside the gene matches.

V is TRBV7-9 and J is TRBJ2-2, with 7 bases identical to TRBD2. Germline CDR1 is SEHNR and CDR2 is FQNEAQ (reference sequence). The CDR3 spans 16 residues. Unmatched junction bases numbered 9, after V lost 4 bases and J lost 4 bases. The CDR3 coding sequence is TGTGCCAGCAGCTACCCCCTAGCGGTCCTCACCGGGGAGCTGTTTTTT. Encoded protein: CASSYPLAVLTGELFF.

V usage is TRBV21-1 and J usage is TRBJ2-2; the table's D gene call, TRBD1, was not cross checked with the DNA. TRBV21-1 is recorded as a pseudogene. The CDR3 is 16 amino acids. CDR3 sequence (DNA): TGTGCCAGCAGCGCAGACAGGGGGGTCCCACCCGGGGAGCTGTTTTTT. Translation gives CASSADRGVPPGELFF.

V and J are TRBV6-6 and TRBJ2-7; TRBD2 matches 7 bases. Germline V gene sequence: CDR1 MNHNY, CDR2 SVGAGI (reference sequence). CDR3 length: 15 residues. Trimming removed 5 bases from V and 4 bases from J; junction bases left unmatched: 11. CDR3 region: CASSSSFAGEYEQYV. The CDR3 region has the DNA TGTGCCAGCAGTAGCAGCTTCGCGGGGGAGTACGAGCAGTACGTC.

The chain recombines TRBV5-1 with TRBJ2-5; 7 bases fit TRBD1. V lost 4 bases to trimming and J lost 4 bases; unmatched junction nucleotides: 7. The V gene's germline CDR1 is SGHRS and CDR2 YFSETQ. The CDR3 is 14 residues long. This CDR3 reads CASSPRQGPETQYF. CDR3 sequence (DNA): TGCGCCAGCAGCCCTCGACAGGGACCAGAGACCCAGTACTTC. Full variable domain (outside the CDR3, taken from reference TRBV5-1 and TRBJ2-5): KAGVTQTPRYLIKTRGQQVTLSCSPISGHRSVSWYQQTPGQGLQFLFEYFSETQRNKGNFPGRFSGRQFSNSRSEMNVSTLELGDSALYLCASSPRQGPETQYFGPGTRLLVL.

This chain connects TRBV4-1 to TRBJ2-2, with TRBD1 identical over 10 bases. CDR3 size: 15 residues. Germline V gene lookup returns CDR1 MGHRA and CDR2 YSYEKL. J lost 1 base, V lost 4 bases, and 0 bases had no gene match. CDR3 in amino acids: CASSRTGGNTGELFF. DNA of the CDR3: TGCGCCAGCAGCCGGACAGGGGGGAACACCGGGGAGCTGTTTTTT.

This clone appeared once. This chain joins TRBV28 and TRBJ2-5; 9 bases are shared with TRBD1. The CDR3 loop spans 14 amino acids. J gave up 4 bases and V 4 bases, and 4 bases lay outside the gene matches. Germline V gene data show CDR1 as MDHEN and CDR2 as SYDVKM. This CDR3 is CASSSPGQGETQYF. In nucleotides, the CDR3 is TGTGCCAGCAGTTCGCCGGGACAGGGAGAGACCCAGTACTTC.

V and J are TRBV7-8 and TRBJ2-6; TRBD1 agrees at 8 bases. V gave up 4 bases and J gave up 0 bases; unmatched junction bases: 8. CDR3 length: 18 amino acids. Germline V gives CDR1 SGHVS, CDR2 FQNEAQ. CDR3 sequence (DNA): TGTGCCAGCAGCTCCCGGCCGGGACAGGCCTCTGGGGCCAACGTCCTGACTTTC. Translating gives CASSSRPGQASGANVLTF.

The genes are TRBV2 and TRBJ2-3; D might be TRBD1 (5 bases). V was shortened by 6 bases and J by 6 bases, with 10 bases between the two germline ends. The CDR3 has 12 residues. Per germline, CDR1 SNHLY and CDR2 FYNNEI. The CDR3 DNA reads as TGTGCCAGCAGAGGGGATGGGGATACGCAGTATTTT. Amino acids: CASRGDGDTQYF.